One sample yielded the 5 T cell receptor beta chains listed below, sequenced in a study of blood T cells in healthy people across ages. Through a sample-barcoded 5' primer and a J-beta primer mix, a second PCR was run for roughly 7 to 12 cycles. TCRdb used MiXCR to reprocess the 5' RACE reads, holding one entry per CDR3 protein. The sample carries fewer than 600,000 distinct CDR3 sequences, about 26% recorded once. In addition, the sample was reused for a study of T cells of mothers and their children.

Input material: blood. These receptors all come from a boy aged 2 to 10 in good health.

This clonotype was picked up many times. V usage is TRBV4-2 and J usage is TRBJ1-4; weak D call: TRBD1 (5 bases). V was trimmed by 0 bases and J by 4 bases, leaving 9 bases between them. This CDR3 comprises 15 residues. The germline CDR1 and CDR2 sequences are LGHNA and YNFKEQ. This chain's CDR3 is CASSQDRQGNEKLFF. CDR3 nucleotide sequence: TGTGCCAGCAGCCAAGATCGGCAGGGTAATGAAAAACTGTTTTTT.

There are a few counts of this clonotype. This chain links TRBV19 with TRBJ1-2; 7 bases fit TRBD1. Trimming at V came to 1 base and at J to 4 bases, leaving 3 bases not matched to a gene. The CDR3 totals 14 residues. Germline V gene data show CDR1 as LNHDA and CDR2 as SQIVND (reference sequence). The CDR3 reads CASSIANRGYGYTF. CDR3 in DNA: TGTGCCAGTAGTATAGCGAACAGGGGCTATGGCTACACCTTC.

The V and J genes are TRBV7-9 and TRBJ2-5; TRBD2 matches at 13 bases. The CDR3 totals 17 residues. Per germline, CDR1 SEHNR and CDR2 FQNEAQ (reference sequence). J lost 5 bases, V lost 5 bases, and 11 bases had no gene match. The CDR3 DNA reads as TGTGCCAGCAGCCCCCGACTAGCGGGGGGCCTAGAGGAGACCCAGTACTTC. This gives the protein CASSPRLAGGLEETQYF. The full variable domain, with the rest looked up from reference TRBV7-9 and TRBJ2-5, is DTGVSQNPRHKITKRGQNVTFRCDPISEHNRLYWYRQTLGQGPEFLTYFQNEAQLEKSRLLSDRFSAERPKGSFSTLEIQRTEQGDSAMYLCASSPRLAGGLEETQYFGPGTRLLVL.

This clonotype was counted a few times. This chain links TRBV4-1 with TRBJ2-7; the D is unclear. Germline V gene lookup returns CDR1 MGHRA and CDR2 YSYEKL. This CDR3 is 13 amino acids long. V shed 0 bases and J shed 3 bases, with 6 bases lying between them. Here the CDR3 reads CASSQEDLYEQYF. The CDR3 bases are TGCGCCAGCAGCCAAGAGGACCTCTACGAGCAGTACTTC.

This clonotype has a handful of counts. The chain recombines TRBV12-3 or TRBV12-4 with TRBJ2-7; 7 bases line up with TRBD1. V was clipped by 5 bases and J by 2 bases; unmatched bases: 3. The length of the CDR3 is 13 residues. DNA for the CDR3: TGTGCCAGCAGTGGGGGACAGCCCTACGAGCAGTACTTC. Amino acids: CASSGGQPYEQYF.